These 9 T cell receptor beta chains share one sample of origin, sequenced in a study of spatial heterogeneity in lung cancer. TCRdb recomputed calls from the 5' RACE reads with MiXCR, one row per CDR3 protein. The table has fewer than 50,000 distinct CDR3 sequences, about 10% seen once; the top ten hold roughly 18%. The time point denotes: blood at routine non-recurrence follow-up after resection. The specimen comprised PBMCs, sampled at follow-up. These receptor sequences come from a female donor with early-stage non-small cell lung cancer.

This clonotype was seen only a few times. The CDR3 loop is CASTGSPAGLVGSRLEQGNEQFF. CDR3 bases: TGTGCCAGCACCGGATCACCGGCCGGTCTGGTGGGCAGTCGACTCGAGCAGGGCAATGAGCAGTTCTTC. The V and J genes are TRBV12-3 or TRBV12-4 and TRBJ2-1; D possibly corresponds to TRBD1 (5 bases). This CDR3 region has 23 residues. Trimming stripped 7 bases from V and 6 bases from J, with 43 bases between.

This clonotype was picked up many times. The V gene is TRBV6-2 or TRBV6-3, the J gene TRBJ1-5; D might be TRBD1 (5 bases). Germline V gives CDR1 MNHEY, CDR2 SVGEGT. The CDR3 consists of 19 residues. Trimming stripped 2 bases from V and 0 bases from J, with 20 bases between. CDR3 sequence: CASSYQSNIPGPSNQPQHF. The DNA of the CDR3 is TGTGCCAGCAGTTACCAAAGCAACATTCCAGGGCCTAGCAATCAGCCCCAGCATTTT.

Turning to this clonotype: A much larger clonotype is one base distant, so this may be a read error. The J gene is TRBJ2-2, the V gene TRBV2; possibly TRBD2 for D (6 bases). Germline V gene sequence: CDR1 SNHLY, CDR2 FYNNEI. The CDR3 loop spans 12 amino acids. The CDR3 DNA follows: TGTGCCAGCAGTGTTTACACCGGGGGGCTGTTTTTT. The encoded protein is CASSVYTGGLFF.

This clonotype was detected ten times or more. The chain uses TRBV29-1 and TRBJ1-1, with TRBD1 as a possible D gene (5 bases). V shed 4 bases and J shed 8 bases, with 14 bases lying between them. The CDR3 is 12 residues long. Germline assignment: CDR1 SQVTM and CDR2 ANQGSEA. The CDR3 coding sequence is TGCAGCGTTGGGGAGGGGCCGGGAGAAGCTTTCTTT. Translating it yields CSVGEGPGEAFF.

The genes are TRBV3-1 and TRBJ2-5; 8 bases align to TRBD2. Germline-derived CDR1 and CDR2 are LGHDT and YNNKEL (reference sequence). V trimming: 5 bases; J trimming: 5 bases; junction bases outside the gene matches: 22. The CDR3 has 19 amino acids. CDR3 residues: CASSSGTAWTSLESETQYF. CDR3 nucleotide sequence: TGTGCCAGCAGCTCCGGGACGGCCTGGACTAGCCTGGAGTCGGAGACCCAGTACTTC.

V is TRBV5-1 and J is TRBJ2-3, with 11 bases fitting TRBD2. V lost 2 bases to trimming and J lost 3 bases; unmatched junction nucleotides: 8. The CDR3 covers 17 residues. Germline V lookup: CDR1 SGHRS, CDR2 YFSETQ. Here the CDR3 reads CASSLAAGTSGTDTQYF. CDR3 in DNA: TGCGCCAGCAGCTTAGCGGCCGGGACTAGCGGAACAGATACGCAGTATTTT.

The chain has TRBV2 and TRBJ2-7; D ambiguous. The CDR3 has 13 residues. Trimming stripped 5 bases from V and 0 bases from J, with 8 bases between. Germline assignment: CDR1 SNHLY and CDR2 FYNNEI. The CDR3 DNA sequence: TGTGCCAGCAGTTTACGGGCCTCCTACGAGCAGTACTTC. It yields the protein CASSLRASYEQYF.

The chain uses TRBV19 and TRBJ2-2, with a weak D call TRBD2 (5 bases). V was trimmed by 1 base and J by 1 base, leaving 7 bases between them. CDR1 is LNHDA, CDR2 SQIVND, per germline (reference sequence). The CDR3 is made up of 15 amino acids. The CDR3 loop is CASSIVEVNTGELFF. CDR3 nucleotides: TGTGCCAGTAGTATAGTGGAGGTGAACACCGGGGAGCTGTTTTTT.

There are many counts of this clonotype. The rearrangement uses TRBV28 and TRBJ2-7; no definite D call. Germline V lookup: CDR1 MDHEN, CDR2 SYDVKM. Trimming left V 3 bases short and J 4 bases short, with 7 bases between. CDR3 size: 12 residues. The CDR3 nucleotides read TGTGCCAGCAGTTTGAACAGTTACGAGCAGTACTTC. This translates into CASSLNSYEQYF.